Below, 23 T cell receptor beta chains from the same sample are listed, as sequenced in a study of T cells in Graves' hyperthyroidism and ophthalmopathy. Researchers amplified the TCR beta CDR3 regions from RNA transcripts. The TCR CDR3 first-round RT-PCR relied on the HTBI primer set. TCRdb re-derived calls from the multiplex PCR reads in MiXCR, one entry per CDR3 protein. The sample consists of around 660,000 distinct CDR3 sequences, 40% to 55% of them appearing once. The sequenced sample consisted of peripheral blood or thyroid tissue (not recorded which). The receptors were gathered from an adult man with Graves' disease, either hyperthyroidism or ophthalmopathy (not recorded which).

This clonotype is a singleton in its sample. Since the CDR3 does not end with the conserved phenylalanine or tryptophan, this likely comes from a read error. The limits of the CDR3 on the DNA are not certain, so only TCRdb's listed CDR3 is given. This rearrangement joins TRBV29-1 to TRBJ1-2; the DNA was not compared with TRBD1, the D call given in the table. The germline V gene encodes CDR1 SQVTM and CDR2 ANQGSEA. The CDR3 extends over 14 residues, inclusive of both ends. CDR3 in amino acids: CSAGQGQLTMATPS.

The chain combines TRBV24-1 with TRBJ2-2; D call uncertain. The V end lost 4 bases, the J end lost 8 bases, and 10 bases lay between the germline ends. CDR1 and CDR2 (germline): KGHDR, SFDVKD. The CDR3 sequence is 13 residues long. Here the CDR3 reads CATSEGTKGELFF. For the CDR3, the DNA is TGTGCCACCAGTGAGGGAACAAAGGGGGAGCTGTTTTTT.

V usage is TRBV9 and J usage is TRBJ2-2; 8 bases line up with TRBD2. V shed 4 bases, J shed 7 bases, and the junction held 6 bases outside the gene matches. CDR1 is SGDLS and CDR2 is YYNGEE in the germline V gene. CDR3 length: 14 residues. The DNA of the CDR3 is TGTGCCAGCAGCTCGGGGGGGCCTTTCGGGGAGCTGTTTTTT. Translating it yields CASSSGGPFGELFF.

In its sample, this clonotype was seen many times. The gene calls are TRBV13 and TRBJ1-5, with D possibly being TRBD1 (5 bases). Per germline, CDR1 PRHDT and CDR2 FYEKMQ (reference sequence). This CDR3 has 16 residues. Between the trimmed V and J ends, which lost 0 bases and 0 bases, there was a span of 9 bases. The CDR3 sequence is CASSLGGTYSNQPQHF. CDR3 in DNA: TGTGCCAGCAGCTTAGGAGGGACCTATAGCAATCAGCCCCAGCATTTT.

This clonotype was seen many times. The V and J genes are TRBV29-1 and TRBJ2-7, with a possible D match to TRBD2 (5 bases). CDR3 length equals 12 residues. Trimming removed 3 bases from V and 4 bases from J, with 10 bases in between. Per the germline V gene, CDR1 is SQVTM and CDR2 is ANQGSEA. In nucleotides, the CDR3 is TGCAGCGTTGAGTCGGGGAATTACGAGCAGTACTTC. It is translated as CSVESGNYEQYF.

The V gene is TRBV10-3, the J gene TRBJ1-5; a weak D match, TRBD1 (5 bases). CDR3 length: 18 amino acids. V shed 0 bases and J shed 4 bases, with 19 bases lying between them. CDR1 and CDR2 (germline): ENHRY, SYGVKD. In DNA, the CDR3 is TGTGCCATCAGTGAGTCGACTTCCCTGACGGGGGTGAATCAGCCCCAGCATTTT. Amino acids: CAISESTSLTGVNQPQHF.

This chain joins TRBV20-1 and TRBJ1-4, with 8 bases fitting TRBD1. Germline CDR1 and CDR2: DFQATT and SNEGSKA (reference sequence). J lost 0 bases, V lost 8 bases, and 11 bases had no gene match. The CDR3 extends over 16 amino acids. The CDR3 nucleotides read TGCAGTCTCCTTAGGGACAGGCAATCAACTAATGAAAAACTGTTTTTT. Its protein is CSLLRDRQSTNEKLFF.

This clonotype turned up a few times. V usage is TRBV9 and J usage is TRBJ1-4, with a tentative D call TRBD1 (5 bases). This CDR3 spans 16 amino acids. The germline CDR1 and CDR2 sequences are SGDLS and YYNGEE. V dropped 0 bases and J dropped 5 bases, with 14 bases sitting between them. The CDR3 region has the DNA TGTGCCAGCAGCGTAGATAGTCCCGGGGGGAATGAAAAACTGTTTTTT. Protein product: CASSVDSPGGNEKLFF.

This clonotype was seen a few times. The chain uses TRBV7-2 and TRBJ1-5, with TRBD1 identical over 7 bases. The length of the CDR3 is 18 residues. Trimming took 5 bases from V and 2 from J; bases not matched to a gene: 15. Germline V gene lookup returns CDR1 SGHTA and CDR2 FQGNSA. The CDR3 loop reads CASSPELTGRRGNQPQHF. Here the CDR3 DNA reads TGTGCCAGCAGCCCAGAACTGACAGGGAGGAGAGGCAATCAGCCCCAGCATTTT.

The chain carries TRBV10-3 and TRBJ1-1; tentative D call: TRBD1 (5 bases). The V gene lost 1 base and the J gene lost 8 bases, with 17 bases spanning the gap. The CDR3 sequence is 15 residues long. CDR1 is ENHRY, CDR2 SYGVKD, per germline. CDR3 nucleotide sequence: TGTGCCATCAGTGAGTTGGGGGGTGGACGCGGAGAAGCTTTCTTT. Amino acids: CAISELGGGRGEAFF.

The CDR3 reads CASIGGGNSPLHF. The CDR3 nucleotides read TGTGCCAGCATTGGGGGAGGGAATTCACCCCTCCACTTT. The chain has TRBV25-1 and TRBJ1-6; TRBD1 is a possible D gene (5 bases). CDR3 size: 13 residues. Germline CDR1 and CDR2: MGHDK and SYGVNS. The V end lost 7 bases, the J end lost 7 bases, and 11 bases lay between the germline ends.

This clonotype appeared a few times. The genes are TRBV10-3 and TRBJ1-1; TRBD1 matches 10 bases. The V and J ends lost 2 bases and 4 bases, in that order; junction bases with no gene match: 4. CDR1 ENHRY and CDR2 SYGVKD come from the germline V gene. The CDR3 contains 15 residues. The CDR3 protein is CAISERQGARTEAFF. The CDR3 DNA reads TGTGCCATCAGTGAGAGACAGGGGGCTCGCACTGAAGCTTTCTTT.

This clonotype was counted between two and nine times. V and J are TRBV12-3 or TRBV12-4 and TRBJ1-4; D remains unclear. The V and J ends lost 3 bases and 4 bases respectively, with 6 bases between them. This CDR3 region has 13 residues. Here the CDR3 reads CASSFQVNEKLFF. DNA for the CDR3: TGTGCCAGCAGTTTTCAGGTTAATGAAAAACTGTTTTTT.

This clonotype was seen at least ten times. This chain joins TRBV9 and TRBJ1-1; D not certain. Germline-derived CDR1 and CDR2 are SGDLS and YYNGEE. The CDR3 contains 13 residues. The ends were cut back, 3 bases at V and 4 bases at J, with 10 bases in the middle. CDR3 protein: CASSGIVGTEAFF. CDR3 sequence (DNA): TGTGCCAGCAGCGGGATTGTGGGCACTGAAGCTTTCTTT.

The chain has TRBV13 and TRBJ1-1, with D possibly being TRBD1 (5 bases). From germline, CDR1 is PRHDT and CDR2 FYEKMQ (reference sequence). V shed 6 bases and J shed 11 bases, with 13 bases lying between them. CDR3 length: 11 amino acids. Here the CDR3 reads CASRARGAAFF. For the CDR3, the DNA is TGTGCCAGCAGGGCGCGTGGGGCGGCTTTCTTT.

Of note for this clonotype: A much larger clone lies one base from this, so it may be a read error. CDR3 DNA: TGTGCCAGCAGTGATTTAGTCAGGGGGAGCAATCGGCCCCAGCATTTT. Translation: CASSDLVRGSNRPQHF. V gene TRBV2 combines with J gene TRBJ1-5; 7 positions match TRBD1. This CDR3 is built from 16 residues. Per germline, CDR1 SNHLY and CDR2 FYNNEI.

The V call is TRBV7-3, the J call TRBJ2-7; the match to TRBD2 covers 11 bases. Per germline, CDR1 SGHTA and CDR2 FQGTGA. The ends lost 7 bases at V and 4 bases at J; junction bases unmatched: 9. The length of the CDR3 is 15 residues. The CDR3 loop is CASMRLAGGGYEQYF. In nucleotides, the CDR3 is TGTGCCAGCATGAGGCTAGCGGGAGGCGGATACGAGCAGTACTTC.

As concerns this clonotype: A read error may explain this, as a much larger clone is one base away. The V gene is TRBV29-1, the J gene TRBJ2-7, with D possibly matching TRBD1 (6 bases). This CDR3 is built from 12 residues. V lost 1 base and J 3 bases, leaving 7 bases between the germline ends. CDR1 is SQVTM, CDR2 ANQGSEA, per germline. CDR3 DNA sequence: TGCAGCGTTGAAGTACAGGGCTACGAGCAGTACTTC. Its protein product is CSVEVQGYEQYF.

Worth noting for this clonotype: At one boundary the junction diverges from the germline segment, which might be a read error. The chain is built from TRBV25-1 and TRBJ1-1; D is perhaps TRBD1 (6 bases). Germline V gives CDR1 MGHDK, CDR2 SYGVNS. The CDR3 loop spans 13 amino acids. The CDR3 here is CAGRGGWDTEAFF. CDR3 coding DNA: TGTGCCGGCAGGGGAGGTTGGGACACTGAAGCTTTCTTT.

The gene calls are TRBV2 and TRBJ1-2, with D maybe TRBD1 (5 bases). Germline CDR1 SNHLY, CDR2 FYNNEI. This CDR3 contains 12 residues. Trimming took 1 base from V and 6 from J, leaving 6 bases between them. The CDR3 region is CASSEEGHGYTF. CDR3 DNA sequence: TGTGCCAGCAGTGAAGAGGGACATGGCTACACCTTC.

A remark on this clonotype: At one end, the junction sequence differs from germline, possibly due to a read error. The chain employs TRBV5-8 and TRBJ1-5; a weak D match, TRBD1 (5 bases). Germline V lookup: CDR1 SGHTS, CDR2 YDEGEE. The CDR3 runs to 13 residues. CDR3 protein: CAGSQDRNQPQHF. As DNA, the CDR3 is TGTGCCGGCAGCCAAGACAGAAATCAGCCCCAGCATTTT.

This clonotype has at least ten counts. This chain uses TRBV24-1 with TRBJ1-4; 9 bases map to TRBD1. This CDR3 has 16 amino acids. From germline, CDR1 is KGHDR and CDR2 SFDVKD. V lost 4 bases and J lost 4; bases outside the gene matches: 6. The CDR3 DNA reads as TGTGCCACCAGTGACGGAGGACAGGGGAATAATGAAAAACTGTTTTTT. This translates into CATSDGGQGNNEKLFF.

On this clonotype itself: Possible read error: a much larger clone is one base away. The chain combines TRBV29-1 with TRBJ1-4, with a tentative D call TRBD1 (6 bases). Germline CDR1 SQVTM, CDR2 ANQGSEA. The CDR3 is 12 amino acids. The V end lost 4 bases, the J end lost 6 bases, and 9 bases lay between the germline ends. The CDR3 coding sequence is TGCAGCGTTGCGGGGGCTGATGAAAAACTGTTTTTT. Protein: CSVAGADEKLFF.